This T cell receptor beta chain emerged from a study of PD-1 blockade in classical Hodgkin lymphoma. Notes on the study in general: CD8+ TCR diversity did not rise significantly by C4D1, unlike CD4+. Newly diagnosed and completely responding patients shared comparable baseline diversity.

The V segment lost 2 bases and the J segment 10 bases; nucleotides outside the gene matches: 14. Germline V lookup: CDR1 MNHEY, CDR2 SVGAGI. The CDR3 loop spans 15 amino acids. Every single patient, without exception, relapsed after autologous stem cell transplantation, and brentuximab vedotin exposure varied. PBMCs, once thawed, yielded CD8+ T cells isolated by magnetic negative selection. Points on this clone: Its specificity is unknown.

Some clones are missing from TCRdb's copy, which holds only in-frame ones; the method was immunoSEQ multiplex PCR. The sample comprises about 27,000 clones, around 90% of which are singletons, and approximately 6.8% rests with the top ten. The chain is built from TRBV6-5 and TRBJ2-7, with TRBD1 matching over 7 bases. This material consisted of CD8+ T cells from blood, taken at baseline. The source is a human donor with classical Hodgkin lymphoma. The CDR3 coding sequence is TGTGCCAGCAGTTACGACCCCGGACAGGACTCACGACAGTACTTC. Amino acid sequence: CASSYDPGQDSRQYF.